A selection of T cell receptor beta chains follows, all from one sample in a study of cytomegalovirus exposure and HLA in healthy donors. Repertoires were generated with immunoSEQ multiplex PCR, while TCRdb's copy carries only in-frame clones and drops some. The repertoire holds some 150,000 clones, with roughly 70% as singletons. The sequencing sample was made of PBMCs. Every receptor here comes from a woman aged 30 to 39 in good health and CMV-seronegative. Both conserved end residues are part of each CDR3. A D gene is named only where the DNA matches it firmly. Part of the rows lack a size; the others show once, few, many or a class for expanded clones.

j_call | v_call | clone_size | d_call | cdr3_aa | cdr3_nt
TRBJ2-7 | TRBV7-6 | - | TRBD2 | CASSPGLAGGPSYEQYF | TGTGCCAGCAGTCCCGGACTAGCGGGGGGCCCTTCCTACGAGCAGTACTTC
TRBJ1-1 | TRBV6-5 | - | - | CASRQGGTEAFF | TGTGCCAGCAGACAGGGCGGCACTGAAGCTTTCTTT
TRBJ2-2 | TRBV14 | - | - | CASSQDPWAPGNRNTGELFF | TGTGCCAGCAGCCAAGACCCTTGGGCCCCAGGGAATCGGAACACCGGGGAGCTGTTTTTT
TRBJ2-3 | TRBV18 | - | TRBD2 | CASSPVLAGGLTSTDTQYF | TGTGCCAGCTCACCAGTGCTAGCGGGGGGCCTGACTAGCACAGATACGCAGTATTTT
TRBJ2-3 | TRBV11-3 | - | TRBD2 | CASSSSGGVTDTQYF | TGTGCCAGCAGCTCCTCGGGAGGGGTCACAGATACGCAGTATTTT
TRBJ1-5 | TRBV19 | - | TRBD1 | CASGQEEGQPQHF | TGTGCCAGTGGACAGGAGGAAGGACAGCCCCAGCATTTT
TRBJ2-3 | TRBV6-6 | - | TRBD2 | CANPRAGAVDTQYF | TGTGCCAACCCCCGGGCGGGAGCCGTAGATACGCAGTATTTT
TRBJ2-7 | TRBV7-9 | - | - | CASSSDRQKYEQYF | TGTGCCAGCAGCTCGGACAGACAGAAGTACGAGCAGTACTTC
TRBJ1-2 | TRBV9 | - | TRBD1 | CASSVDRENGYTF | TGTGCCAGCAGCGTGGACAGGGAAAATGGCTACACCTTC
TRBJ2-2 | TRBV15 | - | TRBD1 | CASGQVNTGELFF | TGTGCCTCCGGACAGGTGAACACCGGGGAGCTGTTTTTT
TRBJ1-1 | TRBV2 | - | - | CASTSSPRDFF | TGTGCCAGCACCTCAAGTCCCCGCGATTTCTTT
TRBJ1-1 | TRBV6-6 | - | TRBD1 | CASSSRTGGGSTEAFF | TGTGCCAGCAGCTCCCGAACAGGGGGGGGTAGTACTGAAGCTTTCTTT
TRBJ2-1 | TRBV28 | - | - | CASSLVGGLGWGEQFF | TGTGCCAGCAGTCTCGTTGGGGGCTTGGGTTGGGGTGAGCAGTTCTTC
TRBJ1-1 | TRBV5-1 | once | - | CASSLRQAMNTEAFF | TGCGCCAGCAGCTTAAGACAGGCGATGAACACTGAAGCTTTCTTT
TRBJ2-2 | TRBV2 | once | TRBD2 | CASRRLAGGRHTGELFF | TGTGCCAGCAGGAGACTAGCGGGAGGGCGACACACCGGGGAGCTGTTTTTT
TRBJ2-7 | TRBV11-2 | few | - | CASSSFWGEPGYEQYF | TGTGCCAGCAGCTCCTTCTGGGGGGAGCCCGGCTACGAGCAGTACTTC
TRBJ2-3 | TRBV29-1 | - | TRBD2 | CSAFLTGTSTDTQYF | TGCAGCGCCTTTCTTACCGGGACTAGTACAGATACGCAGTATTTT
TRBJ2-2 | TRBV30 | - | - | CAWSVGGEDTGELFF | TGTGCCTGGAGTGTAGGGGGGGAGGACACCGGGGAGCTGTTTTTT
TRBJ2-2 | TRBV7-3 | - | - | CASSRDTYTGELFF | TGTGCCAGCAGTAGGGACACCTACACCGGGGAGCTGTTTTTT
TRBJ2-3 | TRBV6-4 | - | - | CASSEGLAGTDTQYF | TGTGCCAGCAGTGAAGGGTTAGCGGGCACAGATACGCAGTATTTT
TRBJ2-7 | TRBV5-1 | - | TRBD1 | CASSLPTGGLNEQYF | TGCGCCAGCAGCCTACCGACAGGGGGCCTGAACGAGCAGTACTTC
TRBJ2-5 | TRBV7-9 | - | TRBD2 | CASSHGTSGRGETQYF | TGTGCCAGCAGCCACGGGACTAGCGGGAGAGGAGAGACCCAGTACTTC
TRBJ2-7 | TRBV30 | - | - | CAWRALGRGPSYEQYF | TGTGCCTGGAGAGCTTTAGGGCGGGGGCCCTCCTACGAGCAGTACTTC
TRBJ1-3 | TRBV6-5 | - | TRBD1 | CASALTGTGNTIYF | TGTGCCAGCGCTTTGACAGGGACTGGAAACACCATATATTTT
TRBJ1-1 | TRBV25-1 | - | TRBD1 | CASSPSGQGNTEAFF | TGTGCCAGCAGTCCTTCCGGACAGGGGAACACTGAAGCTTTCTTT
TRBJ2-6 | TRBV28 | - | - | CASSLEQSGANVLTF | TGTGCCAGCAGTTTAGAACAGTCAGGGGCCAACGTCCTGACTTTC
TRBJ1-2 | TRBV5-6 | - | - | CASSLVQVYGYTF | TGTGCCAGCAGCTTGGTACAGGTTTATGGCTACACCTTC
TRBJ2-5 | TRBV9 | - | TRBD1 | CASSVGQGRGETQYF | TGTGCCAGCAGCGTTGGACAGGGAAGGGGAGAGACCCAGTACTTC
TRBJ1-1 | TRBV19 | - | - | CASSWRGNTEAFF | TGTGCCAGTTCCTGGAGGGGGAACACTGAAGCTTTCTTT